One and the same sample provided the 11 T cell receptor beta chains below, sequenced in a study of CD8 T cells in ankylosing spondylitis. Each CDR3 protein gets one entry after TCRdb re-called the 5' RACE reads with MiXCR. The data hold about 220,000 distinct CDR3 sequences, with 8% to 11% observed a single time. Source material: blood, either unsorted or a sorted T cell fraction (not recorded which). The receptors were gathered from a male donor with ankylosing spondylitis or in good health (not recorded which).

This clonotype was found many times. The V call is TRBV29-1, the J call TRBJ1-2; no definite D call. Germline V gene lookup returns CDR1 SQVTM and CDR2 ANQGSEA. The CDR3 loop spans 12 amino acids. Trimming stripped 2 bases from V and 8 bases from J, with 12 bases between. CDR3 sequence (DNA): TGCAGCGTTGAATGGGGAATTCGGGGCTACACCTTC. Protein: CSVEWGIRGYTF.

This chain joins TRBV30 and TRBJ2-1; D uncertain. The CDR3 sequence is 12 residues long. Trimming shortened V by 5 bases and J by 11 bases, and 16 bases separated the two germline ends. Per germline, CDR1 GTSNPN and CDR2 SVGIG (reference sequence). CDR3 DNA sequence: TGTGCCTGGCGAGTGGTCGTCGAGAAGCAGTTCTTC. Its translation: CAWRVVVEKQFF.

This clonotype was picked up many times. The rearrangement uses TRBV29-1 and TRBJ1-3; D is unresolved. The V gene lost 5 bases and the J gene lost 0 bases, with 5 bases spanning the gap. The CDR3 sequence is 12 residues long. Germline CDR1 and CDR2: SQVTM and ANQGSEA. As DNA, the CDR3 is TGCAGCGTTCTGAGCTCTGGAAACACCATATATTTT. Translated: CSVLSSGNTIYF.

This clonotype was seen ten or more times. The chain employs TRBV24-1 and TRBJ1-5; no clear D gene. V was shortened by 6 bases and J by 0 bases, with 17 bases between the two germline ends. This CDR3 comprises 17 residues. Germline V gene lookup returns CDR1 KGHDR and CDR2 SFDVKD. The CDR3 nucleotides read TGTGCCACCAGTCGGCACCGGGAGGTATTTAGCAATCAGCCCCAGCATTTT. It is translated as CATSRHREVFSNQPQHF.

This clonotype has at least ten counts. This CDR3 is CASRPGQGYNEQFF. The CDR3 nucleotides read TGCGCCAGCAGACCAGGACAGGGCTACAATGAGCAGTTCTTC. This chain joins TRBV5-1 and TRBJ2-1, with 8 bases aligning to TRBD1. The V segment lost 5 bases and the J segment 3 bases; nucleotides outside the gene matches: 4. CDR1 is SGHRS and CDR2 is YFSETQ in the germline V gene. The CDR3 has 14 amino acids.

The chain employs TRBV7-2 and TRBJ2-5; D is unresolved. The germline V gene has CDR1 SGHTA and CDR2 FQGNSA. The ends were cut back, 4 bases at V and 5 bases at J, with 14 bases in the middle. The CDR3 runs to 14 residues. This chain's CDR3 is CASSSRSGPETQYF. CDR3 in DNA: TGTGCCAGCAGCTCTCGGTCGGGCCCGGAGACCCAGTACTTC.

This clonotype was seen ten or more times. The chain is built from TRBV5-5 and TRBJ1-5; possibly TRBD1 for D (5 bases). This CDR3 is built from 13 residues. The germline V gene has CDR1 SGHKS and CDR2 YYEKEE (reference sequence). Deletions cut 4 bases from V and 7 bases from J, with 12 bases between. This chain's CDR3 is CASSQDSEQPQHF. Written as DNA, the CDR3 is TGTGCCAGCAGCCAAGACAGTGAACAGCCCCAGCATTTT.

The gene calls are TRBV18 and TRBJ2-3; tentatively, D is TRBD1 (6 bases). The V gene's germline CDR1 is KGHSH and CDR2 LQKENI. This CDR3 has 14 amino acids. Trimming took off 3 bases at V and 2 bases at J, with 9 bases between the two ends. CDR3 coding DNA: TGTGCCAGCTCACCCCAGGGGCACACAGATACGCAGTATTTT. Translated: CASSPQGHTDTQYF. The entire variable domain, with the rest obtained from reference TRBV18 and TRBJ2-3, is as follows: NAGVMQNPRHLVRRRGQEARLRCSPMKGHSHVYWYRQLPEEGLKFMVYLQKENIIDESGMPKERFSAEFPKEGPSILRIQQVVRGDSAAYFCASSPQGHTDTQYFGPGTRLTVL.

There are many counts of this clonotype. The CDR3 sequence: CASTSGNTGELFF. DNA for the CDR3: TGTGCCAGCACCTCCGGAAACACCGGGGAGCTGTTTTTT. This chain links TRBV21-1 with TRBJ2-2; TRBD2 reflects the table's D call only, with no check against the DNA. TRBV21-1 is labeled a pseudogene. The CDR3 extends over 13 amino acids.

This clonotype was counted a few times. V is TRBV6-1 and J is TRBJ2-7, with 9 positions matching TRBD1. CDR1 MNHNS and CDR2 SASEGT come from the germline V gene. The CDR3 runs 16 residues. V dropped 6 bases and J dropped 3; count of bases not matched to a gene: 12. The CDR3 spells CASRNQQGQGGYEQYF. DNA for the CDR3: TGTGCCAGCAGAAACCAACAGGGACAGGGAGGCTACGAGCAGTACTTC.

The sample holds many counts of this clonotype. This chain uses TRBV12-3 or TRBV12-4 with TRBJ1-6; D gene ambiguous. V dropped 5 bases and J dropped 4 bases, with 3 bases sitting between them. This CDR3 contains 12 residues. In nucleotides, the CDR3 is TGTGCCAGCAGTCCATATAATTCACCCCTCCACTTT. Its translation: CASSPYNSPLHF.